These T cell receptor beta chains were read from a single sample in a study of blood T cell repertoires in COVID-19. This table comes from immunoSEQ multiplex PCR, and its TCRdb copy is limited to in-frame clones, with some not included. Of some 200,000 clones listed, about 88% are singletons. Sequencing was performed on peripheral blood. Receptors originate from a man between 65 and 80 years old with acute or convalescent COVID-19. CDR3s include the opening cysteine and the closing phenylalanine or tryptophan. A D gene is named only where the DNA matches it firmly. Rows give clone size only sometimes, using once, few, many, or a class for an expanded clone.

D gene	V gene	J gene	clone size	CDR3 protein
NA	TRBV21-1	TRBJ1-1	once	CASSTQLNTEAFF
NA	TRBV28	TRBJ1-5	NA	CASHKVENGPQHF
TRBD2	TRBV5-1	TRBJ2-2	NA	CASSYRTSGKGGELFF
NA	TRBV6-6	TRBJ2-3	NA	CASGMGLATDTQYF
NA	TRBV28	TRBJ2-7	once	CASSSDYEQYF
NA	TRBV24-1	TRBJ2-7	NA	CATSDQVGAGPAEQYF
NA	TRBV5-1	TRBJ2-1	NA	CASSLGGLGSYNEQFF
NA	TRBV5-1	TRBJ2-2	once	CASSLEARGGELFF
NA	TRBV14	TRBJ1-1	NA	CASSQDLNTEAFF
TRBD1	TRBV9	TRBJ2-4	NA	CASSPRWDSLAKNIQYF
TRBD1	TRBV7-2	TRBJ1-1	NA	CASSLQGGTEAFF
NA	TRBV28	TRBJ1-1	NA	CASSLSEPGTEAFF
NA	TRBV18	TRBJ2-7	once	CASSPGANYEQYF
TRBD1	TRBV5-4	TRBJ1-4	NA	CASSPGITTGEGEKLFF